This is a list of T cell receptor beta chains from one sample in a study of graft-versus-host responses after intestinal transplantation. The data were produced by immunoSEQ multiplex PCR, yet TCRdb's version contains in-frame clones alone and is incomplete. The sample consists of more than 90,000 clones, around 90% of them appearing once. These receptors have no known antigen. The sample was unstimulated CD4+ T cells sorted from spleen or lymph node cells, taken before transplant. These receptors were collected from a human donor who was the organ donor for an intestinal transplant. Both conserved end residues are part of each CDR3. A D gene is named only where the DNA matches it firmly. A clone size is listed for some rows: how often the clone was seen (once, few, many), or a class if it is expanded.

d_call: TRBD2
clone_size: -
v_call: TRBV5-4
j_call: TRBJ2-1
cdr3_nt: TGTGCCAGCAGCCCGAAGGGGATCCTAGCGGACGGCTCCTACAATGAGCAGTTCTTC
cdr3_aa: CASSPKGILADGSYNEQFF

d_call: -
clone_size: -
v_call: TRBV19
j_call: TRBJ2-7
cdr3_nt: TGTGCCAGTACCGCTGACAGGGAGGGTTACGAGCAGTACTTC
cdr3_aa: CASTADREGYEQYF

d_call: -
clone_size: -
v_call: TRBV14
j_call: TRBJ1-1
cdr3_nt: TGTGCCAGCAGCCAAGACAGGGGATCTGAAGCTTTCTTT
cdr3_aa: CASSQDRGSEAFF

d_call: -
clone_size: -
v_call: TRBV7-2
j_call: TRBJ2-7
cdr3_nt: TGTGCCAGCAGCTTAGGCGGGGGCCGCCCGAAGGGGTACGAGCAGTACTTC
cdr3_aa: CASSLGGGRPKGYEQYF

d_call: -
clone_size: -
v_call: TRBV9
j_call: TRBJ2-3
cdr3_nt: TGTGCCAGCAGCGTAGTCGGGAGTGGCGCAGATACGCAGTATTTT
cdr3_aa: CASSVVGSGADTQYF

d_call: -
clone_size: -
v_call: TRBV19
j_call: TRBJ1-1
cdr3_nt: TGTGCCAGTAAGTCGGTCTTCAGGGAGGTGAACACTGAAGCTTTCTTT
cdr3_aa: CASKSVFREVNTEAFF

d_call: -
clone_size: -
v_call: TRBV6-6
j_call: TRBJ2-3
cdr3_nt: TGTGCCAGCAGTCGCGGGACAGCCCCTGTGGATACGCAGTATTTT
cdr3_aa: CASSRGTAPVDTQYF

d_call: -
clone_size: -
v_call: TRBV6-1
j_call: TRBJ2-2
cdr3_nt: TGTGCCAGCAGTGGGCGGATCATTACCTGGGCCGGGGAGCTGTTTTTT
cdr3_aa: CASSGRIITWAGELFF

d_call: TRBD2
clone_size: -
v_call: TRBV5-6
j_call: TRBJ2-3
cdr3_nt: TGTGCCAGCAGCTTGGTTCTAGCGGGAGTGGATACGCAGTATTTT
cdr3_aa: CASSLVLAGVDTQYF

d_call: -
clone_size: -
v_call: TRBV7-3
j_call: TRBJ1-1
cdr3_nt: TGTGCCAGCAGCTTTAACCATAACACTGAAGCTTTCTTT
cdr3_aa: CASSFNHNTEAFF

d_call: -
clone_size: -
v_call: TRBV7-2
j_call: TRBJ1-2
cdr3_nt: TGTGCCAGCAGCTTAGGAGGCAACTTCTACGATGGCTACACCTTC
cdr3_aa: CASSLGGNFYDGYTF

d_call: -
clone_size: once
v_call: TRBV4-3
j_call: TRBJ1-1
cdr3_nt: TGCGCCAGCAGCCAAGTGAGGGACACTGAAGCTTTCTTT
cdr3_aa: CASSQVRDTEAFF

d_call: TRBD1
clone_size: -
v_call: TRBV19
j_call: TRBJ1-2
cdr3_nt: TGTGCCAGTAGTGTGACAGGGAAGGCCGGCAGGCATGGCTACACCTTC
cdr3_aa: CASSVTGKAGRHGYTF

d_call: -
clone_size: -
v_call: TRBV28
j_call: TRBJ1-1
cdr3_nt: TGTGCCAGCATTGGGAACACTGAAGCTTTCTTT
cdr3_aa: CASIGNTEAFF

d_call: TRBD2
clone_size: -
v_call: TRBV5-4
j_call: TRBJ2-5
cdr3_nt: TGTGCCAGCAGCTCACGACTAGCGGGAGAGACCCAGTACTTC
cdr3_aa: CASSSRLAGETQYF

d_call: -
clone_size: -
v_call: TRBV20-1
j_call: TRBJ1-1
cdr3_nt: TGCAGTGCTAGGGGGGACACTGAAGCTTTCTTT
cdr3_aa: CSARGDTEAFF

d_call: TRBD2
clone_size: -
v_call: TRBV4-2
j_call: TRBJ2-1
cdr3_nt: TGTGCCAGCAGCCAAGATCTTAGCGGGAGGGGTGAGCAGTTCTTC
cdr3_aa: CASSQDLSGRGEQFF

d_call: -
clone_size: -
v_call: TRBV7-9
j_call: TRBJ2-7
cdr3_nt: TGTGCCAGCAGTCGCTCGGGACCCTACGAGCAGTACTTC
cdr3_aa: CASSRSGPYEQYF

d_call: -
clone_size: -
v_call: TRBV14
j_call: TRBJ1-1
cdr3_nt: TGTGCCAGCAGCGAAGGCCCCCCAGGGTTGGACACTGAAGCTTTCTTT
cdr3_aa: CASSEGPPGLDTEAFF

d_call: -
clone_size: -
v_call: TRBV6-1
j_call: TRBJ1-3
cdr3_nt: TGTGCCAGCAGTGAAGGTAGGTGCTCTGGAAACACCATATATTTT
cdr3_aa: CASSEGRCSGNTIYF

d_call: -
clone_size: -
v_call: TRBV5-6
j_call: TRBJ2-1
cdr3_nt: TGTGCCAGCAGCTCCCTCGTGAGGGAATCGTATTACAATGAGCAGTTCTTC
cdr3_aa: CASSSLVRESYYNEQFF

d_call: -
clone_size: -
v_call: TRBV15
j_call: TRBJ2-5
cdr3_nt: TGTGCCACCAGCAGAGATAGGGTAGGGACCCAGTACTTC
cdr3_aa: CATSRDRVGTQYF

d_call: -
clone_size: few
v_call: TRBV25-1
j_call: TRBJ2-7
cdr3_nt: TGTGCCAGCAGTGGCTACGAGCAGTACTTC
cdr3_aa: CASSGYEQYF

d_call: -
clone_size: -
v_call: TRBV6-1
j_call: TRBJ2-7
cdr3_nt: TGTGCCAGCAGTGAAGTCTGGAGCTCCTACGAGCAGTACTTC
cdr3_aa: CASSEVWSSYEQYF

d_call: -
clone_size: -
v_call: TRBV5-5
j_call: TRBJ1-2
cdr3_nt: TGTGCCAGCAGCCCGAGCAGGGGTCTAGGGGGCTACACCTTC
cdr3_aa: CASSPSRGLGGYTF

d_call: -
clone_size: -
v_call: TRBV6-6
j_call: TRBJ1-5
cdr3_nt: TGTGCCAGCAGTTACTCTTCCTGGCAGCCCCAGCATTTT
cdr3_aa: CASSYSSWQPQHF

d_call: -
clone_size: -
v_call: TRBV5-1
j_call: TRBJ2-7
cdr3_nt: TGCGCCAGCAGCCTGAGACTAGGCTCCTACGAGCAGTACTTC
cdr3_aa: CASSLRLGSYEQYF

d_call: -
clone_size: -
v_call: TRBV9
j_call: TRBJ2-2
cdr3_nt: TGTGCCAGCAGCCCTCACGACAGAAACACCGGGGAGCTGTTTTTT
cdr3_aa: CASSPHDRNTGELFF

d_call: TRBD2
clone_size: -
v_call: TRBV19
j_call: TRBJ2-7
cdr3_nt: TGTGCCAGTAGGCCGACTAGCGGGAGTAGCTCCTACGAGCAGTACTTC
cdr3_aa: CASRPTSGSSSYEQYF

d_call: -
clone_size: -
v_call: TRBV29-1
j_call: TRBJ1-1
cdr3_nt: TGCAGCGTTGCTCGACAGGCACACACTGAAGCTTTCTTT
cdr3_aa: CSVARQAHTEAFF

d_call: TRBD2
clone_size: -
v_call: TRBV30
j_call: TRBJ2-2
cdr3_nt: TGTGCCTGGGGACTAGTGGCCGGGGAGCTGTTTTTT
cdr3_aa: CAWGLVAGELFF

d_call: -
clone_size: -
v_call: TRBV10-3
j_call: TRBJ2-7
cdr3_nt: TGTGCCATCAGTGATTACAAGGCAGACTGGTACGAGCAGTACTTC
cdr3_aa: CAISDYKADWYEQYF

d_call: TRBD2
clone_size: once
v_call: TRBV5-1
j_call: TRBJ2-1
cdr3_nt: TGCGCCAGCAGCCCGGGACTAGTCACCTACAATGAGCAGTTCTTC
cdr3_aa: CASSPGLVTYNEQFF

d_call: -
clone_size: -
v_call: TRBV5-1
j_call: TRBJ1-2
cdr3_nt: TGCGCCAGCAGCTTGGCGAACGGGGTTGGCTACACCTTC
cdr3_aa: CASSLANGVGYTF

d_call: -
clone_size: -
v_call: TRBV19
j_call: TRBJ1-5
cdr3_nt: TGTGCCAGTAGTATGGCTAGAAATAGCAATCAGCCCCAGCATTTT
cdr3_aa: CASSMARNSNQPQHF

d_call: -
clone_size: -
v_call: TRBV6-1
j_call: TRBJ1-4
cdr3_nt: TGTGCCAGCAGTGAAGCCTGGGCCGCCGGGTCGGAAAAACTGTTTTTT
cdr3_aa: CASSEAWAAGSEKLFF

d_call: -
clone_size: -
v_call: TRBV7-2
j_call: TRBJ1-4
cdr3_nt: TGTGCCAGCAGCTTCGGGCGGCTTAATGAAAAACTGTTTTTT
cdr3_aa: CASSFGRLNEKLFF

d_call: -
clone_size: -
v_call: TRBV30
j_call: TRBJ2-5
cdr3_nt: TGTGCCTGGAGTAGGGGGAAAGAGACCCAGTACTTC
cdr3_aa: CAWSRGKETQYF

d_call: -
clone_size: -
v_call: TRBV13
j_call: TRBJ1-1
cdr3_nt: TGTGCCAGCAGCCCCCGCGGTCCCTTGAACACTGAAGCTTTCTTT
cdr3_aa: CASSPRGPLNTEAFF

d_call: TRBD2
clone_size: -
v_call: TRBV14
j_call: TRBJ2-5
cdr3_nt: TGTGCCAGCAGCCAACCAACCGGGACTAGCGGCTTACAAGAGACCCAGTACTTC
cdr3_aa: CASSQPTGTSGLQETQYF